This T cell receptor beta chain was identified in a study of patients and donors after allogeneic stem cell transplantation. The CDR3 runs to 14 residues. V was cut by 4 bases and J by 0 bases, with 10 bases left in between. From germline, CDR1 is MGHRA and CDR2 YSYEKL. TCRdb reprocessed the RT-PCR reads with MiXCR, giving one entry per CDR3 protein. The table lists around 240,000 distinct CDR3 sequences, roughly 13% of them singletons, with around a tenth in the top ten. Sequencing was done on a sample of blood, either unsorted or a sorted T cell fraction (not recorded which). The chain recombines TRBV4-1 with TRBJ2-7; D tentatively fits TRBD1 or TRBD2 (5 bases each). This clonotype originated in a human donor who was either an allogeneic HSCT recipient or a stem cell or donor lymphocyte infusion donor (not recorded which). It is not recorded whose cells these are; they may come from a transplant donor. CDR3 residues: CASSRRDGSYEQYF. DNA of the CDR3: TGCGCCAGCAGCCGCCGGGACGGCTCCTACGAGCAGTACTTC.